These 24 T cell receptor beta chains were sequenced from one sample in a study of blood T cells in healthy people across ages. It was with a sample-barcoded 5' primer and a J-beta primer mix that a second PCR of about 6 to 11 cycles was run. MiXCR, run by TCRdb on the 5' RACE reads, gives a single entry per CDR3 protein. The sample includes some 930,000 distinct CDR3 sequences, almost 30% seen only once; the top ten take about 9.4%. The data also belong to a second study, concerning T cells of mothers and their children.

Sequencing used blood. Receptors were obtained from a woman between 35 and 50 years old in good health.

In its sample, this clonotype was seen a few times. V usage is TRBV30 and J usage is TRBJ2-7; D call uncertain. This CDR3 is built from 13 residues. Trimming stripped 0 bases from V and 1 base from J, with 7 bases between. Germline-derived CDR1 and CDR2 are GTSNPN and SVGIG (reference sequence). CDR3 residues: CAWSVRTSYEQYF. The CDR3 DNA reads TGTGCCTGGAGTGTACGCACGTCCTACGAGCAGTACTTC. The whole variable domain, filled in from reference TRBV30 and TRBJ2-7, reads SQTIHQWPATLVQPVGSPLSLECTVEGTSNPNLYWYRQAAGRGLQLLFYSVGIGQISSEVPQNLSASRPQDRQFILSSKKLLLSDSGFYLCAWSVRTSYEQYFGPGTRLTVT.

Regarding this clonotype: As the CDR3 is not closed by the conserved phenylalanine or tryptophan, this likely results from a read error. The DNA is left out, because the CDR3 cannot be placed on it with certainty; the CDR3 is given as TCRdb lists it. The rearrangement links TRBV3-1 to TRBJ2-7; the tabulated D call, TRBD1, remains unverified against the DNA. With termini counted, the CDR3 has 11 amino acids. Germline V lookup: CDR1 LGHDT, CDR2 YNNKEL (reference sequence). The CDR3 here is CASSAPGQPYC.

This clonotype occurred many times. The V call is TRBV12-3 or TRBV12-4, the J call TRBJ2-7, with 9 positions matching TRBD2. Unmatched junction bases numbered 6, after V lost 2 bases and J lost 4 bases. The CDR3 spans 15 residues. CDR3 nucleotide sequence: TGTGCCAGCAGTTTACGACTAGCGGCAAATTACGAGCAGTACTTC. It codes for CASSLRLAANYEQYF.

As to this clonotype: This sequence may be a read error, since a much larger clone differs from it by one base. V gene TRBV7-3 combines with J gene TRBJ2-3, with D possibly being TRBD1 (6 bases). Per the germline V gene, CDR1 is SGHTA and CDR2 is FQGTGA. V was shortened by 5 bases and J by 8 bases, with 14 bases between the two germline ends. CDR3 length equals 13 residues. The CDR3 DNA reads as TGTGCCAGCAGCGCCCGGACCAGGGGTACGCAGTATTTT. Amino acid sequence: CASSARTRGTQYF.

Comments on this clonotype: A single base separates this from a much larger clone, so it may be a read error. The V call is TRBV12-3 or TRBV12-4, the J call TRBJ1-2, with TRBD1 matching over 10 bases. Germline trimming cut 4 bases from V and 8 bases from J; bases unmatched to any gene: 7. The CDR3 is made up of 14 amino acids. CDR3 amino acids: CASSSQGQGQGYTF. In nucleotides, the CDR3 is TGTGCCAGCAGTTCTCAGGGACAGGGGCAAGGCTACACCTTC.

This clonotype was seen more than once but under ten times. The chain employs TRBV7-2 and TRBJ1-3; D is undetermined. The CDR3 spans 16 residues. Trimming left V 1 base short and J 2 bases short, with 12 bases between. Per the germline V gene, CDR1 is SGHTA and CDR2 is FQGNSA. The CDR3 region has the DNA TGTGCCAGCAGCTTAGGTCTGAGGCTAGCTGGAAACACCATATATTTT. This translates into CASSLGLRLAGNTIYF.

This clonotype was detected many times. V is TRBV18 and J is TRBJ1-6; D not certain. V gave up 3 bases and J gave up 6 bases, with 9 bases separating them. The germline CDR1 and CDR2 sequences are KGHSH and LQKENI. CDR3 length: 14 amino acids. CDR3: CASSPNPGNSPLHF. The CDR3 nucleotides read TGTGCCAGCTCACCTAACCCGGGTAATTCACCCCTCCACTTT.

The J gene is TRBJ2-7, the V gene TRBV28; D is unresolved. This CDR3 is built from 12 residues. V lost 8 bases to trimming and J lost 5 bases, with 13 bases between them. Germline CDR1 MDHEN, CDR2 SYDVKM. CDR3 region: CASDTATDEQYF. The CDR3 DNA is TGTGCCAGCGACACGGCCACCGACGAGCAGTACTTC.

Worth noting for this clonotype: A much larger clone lies one base from this, so it may be a read error. The CDR3 reads CASSITGPGANVLTF. DNA of the CDR3: TGTGCCAGCAGTATAACAGGGCCTGGGGCCAACGTCCTGACTTTC. J is TRBJ2-6 and V is TRBV6-5; D possibly corresponds to TRBD1 (6 bases). V gave up 5 bases and J gave up 2 bases, with 10 bases separating them. CDR1 is MNHEY and CDR2 is SVGAGI in the germline V gene. The CDR3 is made up of 15 amino acids.

This clonotype has a count of ten or more. The rearrangement uses TRBV6-4 and TRBJ2-3; 8 nucleotides match TRBD2. Unmatched junction bases numbered 6, after V lost 4 bases and J lost 0 bases. The length of the CDR3 is 16 residues. CDR1 is MRHNA, CDR2 SNTAGT, per germline. The CDR3 sequence is CASSVAGGSSTDTQYF. In nucleotides, the CDR3 is TGTGCCAGCAGTGTTGCGGGGGGAAGTAGCACAGATACGCAGTATTTT.

In this sample, this clonotype turned up a few times. The genes are TRBV5-1 and TRBJ1-2; 8 bases fit TRBD1. The CDR3 spans 16 residues. Trimming cost V 4 bases and J 4 bases; bases outside gene matches: 12. Germline V lookup: CDR1 SGHRS, CDR2 YFSETQ. The CDR3: CASSQGPGTGGYGYTF. Here the CDR3 DNA reads TGCGCCAGCAGCCAAGGACCCGGAACAGGGGGCTATGGCTACACCTTC.

This clonotype was observed a few times. V gene TRBV5-4 combines with J gene TRBJ1-1; D not certain. This CDR3 spans 15 amino acids. Germline CDR1 SGHNT, CDR2 YYREEE (reference sequence). V was trimmed by 1 base and J by 2 bases, leaving 12 bases between them. In DNA form, the CDR3 reads TGTGCCAGCAGCTTGAAGGGATCCCCAAACACTGAAGCTTTCTTT. It translates to CASSLKGSPNTEAFF.

CDR3: CASSLSSGRPFF. CDR3 sequence (DNA): TGTGCCAGCAGTTTATCGTCAGGGAGGCCGTTCTTC. The chain employs TRBV28 and TRBJ2-1, with D possibly TRBD2 on 6 matching bases. The V and J ends lost 1 base and 15 bases respectively, with 13 bases between them. The length of the CDR3 is 12 residues. Germline loops: CDR1 MDHEN, CDR2 SYDVKM.

This clonotype was seen ten or more times. V gene TRBV20-1 combines with J gene TRBJ1-2; the D gene is possibly TRBD1 (6 bases). This CDR3 has 14 residues. From germline, CDR1 is DFQATT and CDR2 SNEGSKA (reference sequence). Trimming pared 5 bases from V and 4 bases from J, leaving 17 bases between. The CDR3 sequence: CSAPKGGRGYGYTF. In DNA, the CDR3 is TGCAGTGCTCCAAAAGGCGGCAGGGGCTATGGCTACACCTTC.

This clonotype was recorded a few times. The chain links TRBV12-3 or TRBV12-4 to TRBJ2-1; tentatively, D is TRBD1 (6 bases). The CDR3 sequence is 13 residues long. Written as DNA, the CDR3 is TGTGCTGCCAGGGGTACAAATTACAATGAGCAGTTCTTC. Encoded protein: CAARGTNYNEQFF.

With respect to this clonotype: Relative to the germline gene, one junction end is altered; a read error may explain this. The V and J genes are TRBV7-7 and TRBJ2-5, with 10 bases aligning to TRBD1. CDR1 is SSHAT and CDR2 is FNYEAQ in the germline V gene (reference sequence). The CDR3 length is 14 residues. The CDR3 protein is CASSSGTGEEPQYF. In nucleotides, the CDR3 is TGTGCTAGCAGCTCGGGGACAGGGGAGGAGCCCCAGTACTTC. Based on the CDR3 plus reference TRBV7-7 and TRBJ2-5, the full variable domain is GAGVSQSPRYKVTKRGQDVTLRCDPISSHATLYWYQQALGQGPEFLTYFNYEAQPDKSGLPSDRFSAERPEGSISTLTIQRTEQRDSAMYRCASSSGTGEEPQYFGPGTRLLVL.

This clonotype was detected ten times or more. The chain carries TRBV6-1 and TRBJ2-6; TRBD1 is a possible D gene (6 bases). Germline CDR1 MNHNS, CDR2 SASEGT. The CDR3 spans 15 residues. V gave up 3 bases and J gave up 0 bases, with 6 bases separating them. Here the CDR3 reads CASSEDSSGANVLTF. CDR3 DNA: TGTGCCAGCAGTGAGGACAGCTCTGGGGCCAACGTCCTGACTTTC.

The J gene is TRBJ2-7, the V gene TRBV3-1; possible D gene TRBD2, 5 bases. Trimming pared 1 base from V and 2 bases from J, leaving 12 bases between. CDR3 length: 15 amino acids. Germline assignment: CDR1 LGHDT and CDR2 YNNKEL (reference sequence). CDR3 coding DNA: TGTGCCAGCAGCCAAGCCGGGGATAAGGCCTACGAGCAGTACTTC. Encoded protein: CASSQAGDKAYEQYF.

CDR3 sequence reads: CASSARQGVYNSPLHF. The CDR3 region has the DNA TGTGCCAGCAGCGCTAGACAGGGAGTATATAATTCACCCCTCCACTTT. V gene TRBV7-2 combines with J gene TRBJ1-6; 7 bases fit TRBD1. The germline CDR1 and CDR2 sequences are SGHTA and FQGNSA. The CDR3 runs 16 residues. V lost 5 bases to trimming and J lost 4 bases; unmatched junction nucleotides: 8. Using reference TRBV7-2 and TRBJ1-6 for the parts outside the CDR3, the full variable domain is GAGVSQSPSNKVTEKGKDVELRCDPISGHTALYWYRQSLGQGLEFLIYFQGNSAPDKSGLPSDRFSAERTGGSVSTLTIQRTQQEDSAVYLCASSARQGVYNSPLHFGNGTRLTVT.

This chain joins TRBV5-1 and TRBJ2-4, with 8 bases matching TRBD1. The assigned J gene may be wrong: the sequence end matches TRBJ2-7 better. Germline CDR1 reads SGHRS; CDR2 reads YFSETQ. The CDR3 runs to 15 residues. For the CDR3, the DNA is TGCGCCAGCAGCCCCCCGGGACAGGTGCTGAGCGAGCAGTACTTC. Amino acids: CASSPPGQVLSEQYF.

This clonotype has a handful of counts. The chain is built from TRBV6-5 and TRBJ1-1, with D tentatively TRBD1 (6 bases). This CDR3 comprises 13 residues. Trimming pared 5 bases from V and 4 bases from J, leaving 11 bases between. Germline CDR1 is MNHEY and CDR2 is SVGAGI. The CDR3 region is CASSAQGATEAFF. DNA of the CDR3: TGTGCCAGCAGTGCACAGGGAGCCACTGAAGCTTTCTTT.

In its sample, this clonotype was seen a few times. The rearrangement links TRBV2 to TRBJ2-6, with 7 bases aligning to TRBD2. There are 15 residues in the CDR3. Germline values: CDR1 SNHLY, CDR2 FYNNEI. The trim removed 3 bases at V and 6 bases at J, leaving 5 bases unmatched. This CDR3 reads CASSDSAGLANVLTF. DNA of the CDR3: TGTGCCAGCAGTGATTCAGCGGGGTTGGCCAACGTCCTGACTTTC.

The rearrangement uses TRBV6-1 and TRBJ2-1; D is uncertain. Trimming removed 6 bases from V and 0 bases from J, with 9 bases in between. Germline CDR1 is MNHNS and CDR2 is SASEGT. The CDR3 totals 14 residues. The CDR3 DNA reads TGTGCCAGCAGCCAGCTTTCCTCCTACAATGAGCAGTTCTTC. This encodes CASSQLSSYNEQFF.

This clonotype was counted a few times. The V and J genes are TRBV20-1 and TRBJ2-7; 14 bases agree with TRBD2. The V and J ends lost 5 bases and 0 bases, in that order; junction bases with no gene match: 6. The CDR3 is 16 amino acids. Looked up from germline, CDR1 is DFQATT and CDR2 is SNEGSKA (reference sequence). As DNA, the CDR3 is TGCAGTGCTTCCGGGACTAGCGGGGGTAGCTCCTACGAGCAGTACTTC. Protein: CSASGTSGGSSYEQYF.